This TCR beta chain comes out of a study of cytomegalovirus exposure and HLA in healthy donors. Study background: As an earlier analysis found, 150 million to 200 million T cells yielded 100 million to 130 million unique TCR beta sequences. The study, taken as a whole, reports: TCR beta sequences reportedly predicted most subjects' HLA-A and HLA-B alleles accurately. In an earlier analysis, most TCR beta V segments were productive about 87% or about 30% of the time. Cytomegalovirus-associated TCR beta chains were listed, numbering some 180.

In this sample, this clone turned up a few times. Its antigen is not identified. The ends lost 1 base at V and 2 bases at J; junction bases unmatched: 9. Germline lookup yields CDR1 SGHDT and CDR2 YYEEEE. This CDR3 contains 17 residues. A multiplex PCR was run with 60 Vbeta primers and 13 Jbeta primers. The assay was immunoSEQ multiplex PCR, and TCRdb's table has in-frame clones only and misses some. The sample records 100,000 or so clones, 75% to 85% being singletons. The chain is built from TRBV5-6 and TRBJ2-7; 10 bases agree with TRBD1. This TCR came from a man aged 25 to 40 in good health and CMV-seropositive. The source material was PBMCs. The CDR3 here is CASSLYRGQGDPYEQYF. The DNA for the CDR3 is TGTGCCAGCAGCTTGTACCGAGGACAGGGGGATCCCTACGAGCAGTACTTC.